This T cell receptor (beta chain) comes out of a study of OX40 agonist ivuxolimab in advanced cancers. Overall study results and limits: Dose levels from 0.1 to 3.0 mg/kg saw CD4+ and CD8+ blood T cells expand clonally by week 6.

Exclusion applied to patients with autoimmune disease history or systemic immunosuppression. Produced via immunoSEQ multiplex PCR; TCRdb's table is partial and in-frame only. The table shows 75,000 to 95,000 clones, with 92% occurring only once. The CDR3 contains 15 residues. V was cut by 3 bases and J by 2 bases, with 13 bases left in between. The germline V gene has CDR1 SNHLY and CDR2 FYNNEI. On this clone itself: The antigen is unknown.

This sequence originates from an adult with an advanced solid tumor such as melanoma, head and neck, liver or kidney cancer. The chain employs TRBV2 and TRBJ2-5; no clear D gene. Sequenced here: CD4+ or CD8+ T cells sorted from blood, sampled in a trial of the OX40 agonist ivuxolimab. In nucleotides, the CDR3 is TGTGCCAGCAGTGAGTTAGGAGCCAAACAAGAGACCCAGTACTTC. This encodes CASSELGAKQETQYF.